The following is a T cell receptor (beta chain) sequence with its context. The junction shows a germline mismatch at one end, possibly a read error. Time point reported: patch test 1, 2 weeks after DPC sensitization. Treatment reported: therapeutic diphenylcyclopropenone sensitization with weekly scalp DPC. These data originate in a study of human T cells and chemical hapten exposure. Library preparation tagged each individual cDNA molecule with a unique molecular identifier. TCRdb independently ran MiXCR on the RACE reads; one entry per CDR3 protein. Here the sample spans about 100,000 distinct CDR3 sequences, approximately 10% being singletons. The sample here was whole blood, taken in connection with sensitization to the hapten diphenylcyclopropenone (DPC). The sequence came from a woman in her forties with alopecia areata. Some clones in this sample may be carry-over from other donors' samples.

The CDR3 is CASSEDPGNSGELFF. CDR3 DNA sequence: TGTGCCAGCAGTGAAGACCCAGGGAACTCCGGGGAGCTGTTTTTT. The chain couples TRBV6-1 to TRBJ2-2, with D possibly being TRBD1 (5 bases). CDR3 length: 15 amino acids. CDR1 is MNHNS and CDR2 is SASEGT in the germline V gene.